What follows is one T cell receptor (beta chain) and its context. The data were obtained in a study of blood T cells in healthy people across ages. J was trimmed by 4 bases and V by 4 bases; bases with no gene match: 11. CDR1 is SGDLS, CDR2 YYNGEE, per germline. This CDR3 is 16 amino acids long. For the second PCR, which ran for about 7 to 11 cycles, a sample-barcoded 5' primer and a J-beta primer mix were used. Every cDNA molecule bore a tag from a template-switch adaptor containing 12 random nucleotides. Using its own MiXCR run on the 5' RACE reads, TCRdb lists one record per CDR3 protein. The data hold about 970,000 distinct CDR3 sequences, with around 54% observed a single time.

Source material: blood. This TCR was sampled from a woman aged 55 to 70 in good health. The chain recombines TRBV9 with TRBJ2-1; 7 positions match TRBD2. CDR3 residues: CASSSRSGIGYNEQFF. The DNA of the CDR3 is TGTGCCAGCAGCTCTCGCAGCGGGATCGGGTACAATGAGCAGTTCTTC.